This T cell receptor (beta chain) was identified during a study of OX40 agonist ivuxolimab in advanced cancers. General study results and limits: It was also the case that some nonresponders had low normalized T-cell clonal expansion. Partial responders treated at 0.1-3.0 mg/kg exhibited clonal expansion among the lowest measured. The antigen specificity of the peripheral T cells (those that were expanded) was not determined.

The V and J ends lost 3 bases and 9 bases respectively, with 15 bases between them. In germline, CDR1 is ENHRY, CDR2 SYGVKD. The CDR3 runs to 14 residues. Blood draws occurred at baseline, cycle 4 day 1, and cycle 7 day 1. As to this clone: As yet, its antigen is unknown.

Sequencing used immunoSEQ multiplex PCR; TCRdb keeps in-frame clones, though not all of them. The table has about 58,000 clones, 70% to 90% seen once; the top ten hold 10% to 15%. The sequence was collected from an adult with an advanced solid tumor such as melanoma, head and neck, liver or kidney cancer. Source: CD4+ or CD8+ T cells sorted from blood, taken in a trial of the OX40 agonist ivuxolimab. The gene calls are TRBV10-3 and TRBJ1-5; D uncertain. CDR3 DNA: TGTGCCATCAGTGAAATGCGGGATCAATGGCCCCAGCATTTT. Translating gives CAISEMRDQWPQHF.